The clone carrying this T cell receptor beta chain came up once. Its specificity is unknown. This sample was taken from a study of shared clonotypes between healthy human individuals. Looking at the study overall: Every donor yielded three CD4 naive, three CD4 memory, two CD8 naive and one CD8 memory plate. General study findings and limits: Clonotypes not shared had lower generation probabilities than those common to all four donors.

Deep level was the assay's run setting. Source study methods: From ImmunoSEQ came sequences covering only the junction and carrying no quality scores, so filtering differed. TCRdb's table, derived via immunoSEQ multiplex PCR, lists solely in-frame clones and lacks some. V and J calls and clone size are copied from that table; D and trimming were computed from the DNA. The sample carries about 1.4 million clones, roughly 96% recorded once. Trimming took 4 bases from V and 7 from J, leaving 26 bases between them. Germline V gives CDR1 SEHNR, CDR2 FQNEAQ (reference sequence). CDR3 length: 18 amino acids.

The TCR sequence derives from a man aged 25 to 45 in good health. This chain uses TRBV7-9 with TRBJ2-1; TRBD2 might be the D (6 bases). The specimen sequenced was naive CD4+ T cells sorted from blood. As to subset: CD45RA+ positively selected. CDR3 sequence reads: CASSSVTAVGGRLNEQFF. The CDR3 DNA sequence: TGTGCCAGCAGCTCCGTAACCGCCGTCGGGGGTCGGTTAAATGAGCAGTTCTTC.